The clone carrying this T cell receptor (beta chain) was found once. This sample was included in a study of blood T cell repertoires in COVID-19. In the study overall: The United States, Italy and Spain supplied acute and convalescent COVID-19 samples. PBMCs, B-cell-depleted T cells, or T cells provided the cDNA or gDNA that made up the material.

The protocol was immunoSEQ multiplex PCR, while the TCRdb copy is restricted to in-frame clones and leaves out a portion. Of just over 650,000 clones detected, 90% appear once; the ten largest clones hold under 0.3%. Sequenced material: peripheral blood. This sequence was found in a young woman with acute or convalescent COVID-19.

The CDR3 coding sequence is TGTGCCAGCAGACAGGGGGCGAAGGGCTACACCTTC. It is translated as CASRQGAKGYTF. The V and J genes are TRBV5-8 and TRBJ1-2; 9 bases are a match to TRBD1. This CDR3 has 12 amino acids. The V segment lost 5 bases and the J segment 8 bases; nucleotides outside the gene matches: 4. Germline values: CDR1 SGHTS, CDR2 YDEGEE.